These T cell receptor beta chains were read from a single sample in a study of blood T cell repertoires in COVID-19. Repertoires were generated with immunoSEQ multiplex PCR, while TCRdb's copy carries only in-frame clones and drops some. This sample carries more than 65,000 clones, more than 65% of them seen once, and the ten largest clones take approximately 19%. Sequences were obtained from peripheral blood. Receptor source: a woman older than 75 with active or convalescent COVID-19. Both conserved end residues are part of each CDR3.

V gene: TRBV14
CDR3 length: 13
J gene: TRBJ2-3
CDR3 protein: CASSQDWADTQYF

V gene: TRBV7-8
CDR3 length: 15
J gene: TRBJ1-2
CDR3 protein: CASSLSSTGTYGYTF

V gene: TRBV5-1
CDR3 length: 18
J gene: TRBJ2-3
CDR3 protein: CASSLASGGAGGTDTQYF

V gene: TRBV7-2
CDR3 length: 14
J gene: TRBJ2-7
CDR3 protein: CASSLRQGSYEQYF

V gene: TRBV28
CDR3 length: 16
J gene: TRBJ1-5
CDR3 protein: CASSPTGGGSNQPQHF

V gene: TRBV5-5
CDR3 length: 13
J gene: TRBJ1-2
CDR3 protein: CASSSGKGYGYTF

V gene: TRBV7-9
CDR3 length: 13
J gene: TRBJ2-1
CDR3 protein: CASSPRGGGQQFF

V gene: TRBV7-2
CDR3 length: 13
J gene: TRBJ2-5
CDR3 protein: CASSLVQGGTQYF

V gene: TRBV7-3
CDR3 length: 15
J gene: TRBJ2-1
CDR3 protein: CASSLTGTAYNEQFF

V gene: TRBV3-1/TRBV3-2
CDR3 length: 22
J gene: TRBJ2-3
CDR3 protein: CASSQSLKRDRGQVVPVDTQYF

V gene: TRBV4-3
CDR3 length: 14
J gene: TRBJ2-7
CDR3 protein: CASSQVRGLYEQYF

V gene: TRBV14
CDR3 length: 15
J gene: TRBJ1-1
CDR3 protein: CASSPRQGRFSEAFF

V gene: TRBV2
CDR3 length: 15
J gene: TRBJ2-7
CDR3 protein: CASRTGTGGVHEQYF

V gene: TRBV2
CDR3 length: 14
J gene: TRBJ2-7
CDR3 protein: CASRSAGAPSQQYF

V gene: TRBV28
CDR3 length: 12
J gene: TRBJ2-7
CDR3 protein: CASSPNRYEQYF

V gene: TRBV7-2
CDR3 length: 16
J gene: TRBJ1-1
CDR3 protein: CASSPRTGGMNTEAFF

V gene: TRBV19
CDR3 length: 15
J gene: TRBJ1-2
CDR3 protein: CASNPRDRGFGGYTF

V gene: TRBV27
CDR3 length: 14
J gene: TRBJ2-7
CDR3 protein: CASQGHRSSYEQYF

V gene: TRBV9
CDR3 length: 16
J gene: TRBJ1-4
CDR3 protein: CASSPGVQPGNEKLFF

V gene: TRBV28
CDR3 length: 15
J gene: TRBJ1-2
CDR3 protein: CASSLRDFYGVGYTF

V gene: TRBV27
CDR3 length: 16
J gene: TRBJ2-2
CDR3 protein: CASSVDRGSSTGELFF

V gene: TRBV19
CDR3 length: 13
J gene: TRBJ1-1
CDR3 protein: CASMGRLNTEAFF

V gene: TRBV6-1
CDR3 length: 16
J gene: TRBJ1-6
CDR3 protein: CASSEVWGGNNSPLHF

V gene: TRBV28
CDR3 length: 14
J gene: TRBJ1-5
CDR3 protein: CASSPGEGSQPQHF

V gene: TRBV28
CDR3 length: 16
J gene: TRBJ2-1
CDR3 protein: CASRPTRDRVRDEQFF

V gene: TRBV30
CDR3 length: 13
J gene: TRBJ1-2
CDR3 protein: CAWSQQLNYGYTF

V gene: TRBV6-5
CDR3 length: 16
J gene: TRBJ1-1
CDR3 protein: CASSYGTGGWGTEAFF

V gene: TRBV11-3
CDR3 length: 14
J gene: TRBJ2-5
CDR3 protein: CASSLGGDQETQYF

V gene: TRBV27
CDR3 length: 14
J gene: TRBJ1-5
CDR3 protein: CASSLQGDNQPQHF

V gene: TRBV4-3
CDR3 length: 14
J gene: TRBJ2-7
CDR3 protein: CASSPNLGAYEQYF

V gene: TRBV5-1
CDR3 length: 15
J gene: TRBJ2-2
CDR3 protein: CASSSTGGSIGELFF

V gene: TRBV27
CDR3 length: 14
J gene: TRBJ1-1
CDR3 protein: CASSIQGEGTEAFF

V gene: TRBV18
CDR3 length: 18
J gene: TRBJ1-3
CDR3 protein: CASSPLPPLTESGNTIYF

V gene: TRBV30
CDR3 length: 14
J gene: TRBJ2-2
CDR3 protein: CAWYRDRVTGELFF

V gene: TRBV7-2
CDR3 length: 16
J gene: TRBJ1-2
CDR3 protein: CASSFTAIRMDYGYTF

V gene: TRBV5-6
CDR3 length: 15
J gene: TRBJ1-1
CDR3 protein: CASIRPGGTNTEAFF

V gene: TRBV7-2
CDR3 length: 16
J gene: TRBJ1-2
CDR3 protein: CASSSGMLLKPDGYTF

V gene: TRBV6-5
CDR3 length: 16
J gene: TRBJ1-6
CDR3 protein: CASSYGQPEGGSPLHF

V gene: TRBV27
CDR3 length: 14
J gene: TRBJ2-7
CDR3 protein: CASSLDGATYEQYF